This T cell receptor beta chain is from a study of cytomegalovirus exposure and HLA in healthy donors. Study-wide results and caveats: The majority of CMV-associated TCR beta chains were reported as apparently HLA-restricted in a later analysis. What a later analysis reportedly showed was that an Asian-associated ancestry cluster had fewer N-insertions than the approximately 700-donor mean.

This CDR3 is built from 16 residues. The germline V and J ends were trimmed by 1 base and 2 bases, with 12 bases remaining between them. Germline CDR1 LNHDA, CDR2 SQIVND (reference sequence). 60 Vbeta and 13 Jbeta primers were used in PCR. Some clones are missing from TCRdb's copy, which holds only in-frame ones; the method was immunoSEQ multiplex PCR. The repertoire holds about 150,000 clones, with just under 75% as singletons. The sample holds a few counts of this clone. Its antigen is still unknown. V gene TRBV19 combines with J gene TRBJ1-5, with TRBD1 as a possible D gene (6 bases). This receptor was obtained from a young woman in good health and CMV-seronegative. Sequenced material: PBMCs. The CDR3 here is CASSIVGGVGNQPQHF. The CDR3 DNA reads TGTGCCAGTAGTATAGTAGGGGGGGTCGGCAATCAGCCCCAGCATTTT.